This T cell receptor (beta chain) came from a study of blood T cell repertoires in COVID-19. Study-wide context: Specimens from acute and convalescent COVID-19 originated in the United States, Italy and Spain. T cells, B-cell-depleted T cells, or PBMCs provided the cDNA or gDNA that served as material.

V shed 3 bases and J 2 bases; nucleotides not matched to a gene: 3. Germline loops: CDR1 SNHLY, CDR2 FYNNEI. The length of the CDR3 is 15 residues. Under the authors' procedure: The assay estimated nucleated cells by amplifying reference gene primers. TCRdb keeps only in-frame clones here, not all; method: immunoSEQ multiplex PCR. From that table come the V and J calls and clone size; the DNA was used to work out D and trimming. In the table there are 95,000 to 150,000 clones, more than 70% of which are singletons. Specimen: peripheral blood. The receptor was derived from a human donor in a cohort sampled during active COVID-19. The rearrangement links TRBV2 to TRBJ2-5; TRBD2 aligns across 10 bases. CDR3 in DNA: TGTGCCAGCAGTGATGGGACTAGCGTGCAAGAGACCCAGTACTTC. Translating it yields CASSDGTSVQETQYF.